This TCR beta chain stems from a study of blood T cells in healthy people across ages. Germline CDR1 SGHRS, CDR2 YFSETQ. Trimming cost V 1 base and J 7 bases, with 14 bases left between them. The CDR3 is made up of 15 amino acids. A J-beta primer mix and a sample-barcoded 5' primer were used in a second PCR of roughly 6 to 12 cycles. Via MiXCR, TCRdb re-called the 5' RACE reads, giving one row per CDR3 protein. The sample holds about 680,000 distinct CDR3 sequences; around 48% are singletons and the top ten take about a third. The receptor was isolated from a woman in her sixties or seventies in good health. The chain couples TRBV5-1 to TRBJ1-4, with D perhaps matching TRBD1 (6 bases). Sequenced sample: blood. This CDR3 reads CASSLNWGPAEKLFF. In DNA, the CDR3 is TGCGCCAGCAGCTTGAATTGGGGGCCGGCTGAAAAACTGTTTTTT.